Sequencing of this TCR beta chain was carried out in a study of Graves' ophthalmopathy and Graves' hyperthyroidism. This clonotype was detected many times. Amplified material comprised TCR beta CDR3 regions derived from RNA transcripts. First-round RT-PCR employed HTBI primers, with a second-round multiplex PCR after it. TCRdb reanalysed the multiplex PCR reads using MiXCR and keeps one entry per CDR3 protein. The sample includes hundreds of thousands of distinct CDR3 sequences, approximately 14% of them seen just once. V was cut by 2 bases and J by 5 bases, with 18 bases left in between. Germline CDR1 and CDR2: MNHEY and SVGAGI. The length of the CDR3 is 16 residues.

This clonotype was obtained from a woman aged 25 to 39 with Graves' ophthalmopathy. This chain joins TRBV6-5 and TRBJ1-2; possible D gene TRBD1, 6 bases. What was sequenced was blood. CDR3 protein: CASSYQDSPPWYGYTF. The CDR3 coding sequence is TGTGCCAGCAGTTACCAGGACAGCCCGCCTTGGTATGGCTACACCTTC.